The source of this T cell receptor beta chain is a study of blood T cell repertoires in COVID-19. Overall study: Collection of acute and convalescent COVID-19 samples took place in the United States, Italy and Spain. T cells, B-cell-depleted T cells, or PBMCs provided the cDNA or gDNA that served as material.

Original processing methods: How many nucleated cells were present was estimated from reference gene primer amplification. Data came from immunoSEQ multiplex PCR; TCRdb stores just in-frame clones and leaves some out. The D gene and trimming were derived from the DNA, and the V and J assignments and clone size from that table. Seen here are about 170,000 clones, around 81% observed once, and the top ten hold roughly 8.4%. The CDR3 is made up of 14 amino acids. CDR1 and CDR2 from the germline V gene are MNHNS and SASEGT. V was trimmed by 3 bases and J by 0 bases, leaving 9 bases between them. The Seattle site enrolled patients during active infection and followed them longitudinally.

This clonotype originated in a woman aged 80 or older with COVID-19, enrolled during active disease. Input material: peripheral blood. The rearrangement uses TRBV6-1 and TRBJ2-7; D gene ambiguous. The DNA of the CDR3 is TGTGCCAGCAGTGAGATGCAGGTCTCCTACGAGCAGTACTTC. Residues: CASSEMQVSYEQYF.